This T cell receptor beta chain is drawn from a study of T cell repertoires and HLA-DP antigens. Study overall: CD4+ T cells were cocultured with HeLa cells expressing HLA-DP.

TCRdb keeps only in-frame clones here, not all; method: immunoSEQ multiplex PCR. The table records about 73,000 clones, over 75% of them present only once. Unmatched junction bases numbered 10, after V lost 3 bases and J lost 7 bases. The CDR3 has 16 residues. The germline V gene encodes CDR1 SGDLS and CDR2 YYNGEE. Regarding this clone: Its specificity is not known.

V usage is TRBV9 and J usage is TRBJ2-1; TRBD1 agrees at 10 bases. The sample taken for sequencing was CD4+ T cells from PBMCs. This clonotype was sampled from a man aged 55 to 69 in good health and CMV-seronegative. The CDR3 sequence: CASSAGQGIYGNEQFF. The CDR3 bases are TGTGCCAGCAGCGCGGGACAGGGGATCTACGGTAATGAGCAGTTCTTC. The whole variable domain, filled in from reference TRBV9 and TRBJ2-1, reads DSGVTQTPKHLITATGQRVTLRCSPRSGDLSVYWYQQSLDQGLQFLIQYYNGEERAKGNILERFSAQQFPDLHSELNLSSLELGDSALYFCASSAGQGIYGNEQFFGPGTRLTVL.